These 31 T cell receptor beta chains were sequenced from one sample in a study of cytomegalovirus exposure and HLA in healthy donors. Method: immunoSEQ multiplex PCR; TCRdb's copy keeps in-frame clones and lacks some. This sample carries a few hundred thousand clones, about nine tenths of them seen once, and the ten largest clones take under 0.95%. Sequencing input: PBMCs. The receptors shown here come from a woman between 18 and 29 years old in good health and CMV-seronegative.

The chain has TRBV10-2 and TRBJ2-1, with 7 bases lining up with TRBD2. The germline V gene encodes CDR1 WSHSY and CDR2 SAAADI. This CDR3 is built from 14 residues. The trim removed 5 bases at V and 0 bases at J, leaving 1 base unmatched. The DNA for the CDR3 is TGCGCCAGCAGTCTAGCGGTCTCCTACAATGAGCAGTTCTTC. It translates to CASSLAVSYNEQFF.

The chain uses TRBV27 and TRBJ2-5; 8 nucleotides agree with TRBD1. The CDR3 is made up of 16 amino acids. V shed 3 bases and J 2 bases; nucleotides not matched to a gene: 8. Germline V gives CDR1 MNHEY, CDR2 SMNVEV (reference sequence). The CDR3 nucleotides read TGTGCCAGCAGTTTGGGGCGGGACAGGCTACAAGAGACCCAGTACTTC. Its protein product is CASSLGRDRLQETQYF.

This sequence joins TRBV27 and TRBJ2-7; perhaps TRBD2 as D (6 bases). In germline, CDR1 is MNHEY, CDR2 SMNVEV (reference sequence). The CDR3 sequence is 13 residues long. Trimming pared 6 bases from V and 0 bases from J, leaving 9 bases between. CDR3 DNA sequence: TGTGCCAGCAGGGAGGGTGGCTCCTACGAGCAGTACTTC. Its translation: CASREGGSYEQYF.

CDR3 DNA sequence: TGTGCCAGCAGTTTTACAGGGGGATACAATGAGCAGTTCTTC. It yields the protein CASSFTGGYNEQFF. The chain uses TRBV28 and TRBJ2-1, with 8 bases that match TRBD1. Trimming at V came to 3 bases and at J to 4 bases, leaving 2 bases not matched to a gene. This CDR3 spans 14 amino acids. The germline V gene has CDR1 MDHEN and CDR2 SYDVKM.

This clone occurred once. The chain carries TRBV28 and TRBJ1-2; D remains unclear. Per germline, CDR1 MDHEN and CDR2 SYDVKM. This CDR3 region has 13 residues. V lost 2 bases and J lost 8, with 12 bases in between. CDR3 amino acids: CASSLTSVGGYTF. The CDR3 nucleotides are TGTGCCAGCAGTTTAACGAGTGTCGGGGGCTACACCTTC.

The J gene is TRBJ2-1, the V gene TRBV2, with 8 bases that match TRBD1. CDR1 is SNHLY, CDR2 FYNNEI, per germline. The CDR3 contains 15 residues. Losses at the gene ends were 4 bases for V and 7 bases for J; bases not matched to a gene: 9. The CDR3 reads CASSVRDRSYNEQFF. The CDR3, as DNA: TGTGCCAGCAGTGTGAGGGACAGGTCTTATAATGAGCAGTTCTTC.

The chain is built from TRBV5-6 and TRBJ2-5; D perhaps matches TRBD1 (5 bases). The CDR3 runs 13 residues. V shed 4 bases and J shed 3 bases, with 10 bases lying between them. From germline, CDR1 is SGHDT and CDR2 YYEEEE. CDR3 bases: TGTGCCAGCAGCCAAGCCAGGGAAGAGACCCAGTACTTC. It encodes CASSQAREETQYF.

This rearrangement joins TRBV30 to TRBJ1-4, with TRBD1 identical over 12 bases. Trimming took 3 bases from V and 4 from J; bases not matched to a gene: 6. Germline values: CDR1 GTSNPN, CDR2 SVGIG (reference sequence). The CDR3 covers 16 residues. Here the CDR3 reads CAWSLGQGAINEKLFF. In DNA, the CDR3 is TGTGCCTGGAGCCTGGGACAGGGGGCTATTAATGAAAAACTGTTTTTT.

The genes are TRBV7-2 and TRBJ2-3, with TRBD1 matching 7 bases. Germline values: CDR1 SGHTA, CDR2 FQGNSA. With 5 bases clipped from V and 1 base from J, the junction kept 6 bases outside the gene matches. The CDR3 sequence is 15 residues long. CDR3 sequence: CASSPGGAGTDTQYF. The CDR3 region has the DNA TGTGCCAGCAGCCCAGGGGGAGCAGGCACAGATACGCAGTATTTT.

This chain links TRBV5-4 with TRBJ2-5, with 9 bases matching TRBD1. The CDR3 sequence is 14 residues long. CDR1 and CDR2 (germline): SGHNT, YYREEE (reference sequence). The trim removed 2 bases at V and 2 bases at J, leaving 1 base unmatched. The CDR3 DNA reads TGTGCCAGCAGCTTCGGGACAGGGCAAGAGACCCAGTACTTC. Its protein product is CASSFGTGQETQYF.

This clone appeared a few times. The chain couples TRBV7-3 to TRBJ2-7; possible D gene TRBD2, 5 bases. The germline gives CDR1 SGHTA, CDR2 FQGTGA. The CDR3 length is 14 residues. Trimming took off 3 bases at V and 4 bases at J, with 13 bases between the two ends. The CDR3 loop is CASSLSGELYEQYF. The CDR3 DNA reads TGTGCCAGCAGCTTGTCCGGGGAACTATACGAGCAGTACTTC.

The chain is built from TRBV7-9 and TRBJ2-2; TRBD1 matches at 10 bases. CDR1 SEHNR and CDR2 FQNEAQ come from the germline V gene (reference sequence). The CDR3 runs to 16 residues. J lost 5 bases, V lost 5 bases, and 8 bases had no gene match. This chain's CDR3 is CASSQERDRGTGELFF. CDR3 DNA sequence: TGTGCCAGCAGCCAAGAGAGGGACAGGGGAACCGGGGAGCTGTTTTTT.

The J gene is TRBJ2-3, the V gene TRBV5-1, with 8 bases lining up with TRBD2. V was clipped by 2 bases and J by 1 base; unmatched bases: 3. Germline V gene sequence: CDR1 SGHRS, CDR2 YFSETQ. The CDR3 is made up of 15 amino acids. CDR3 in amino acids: CASSLLSGGTDTQYF. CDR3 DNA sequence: TGCGCCAGCAGCTTACTTAGCGGGGGCACAGATACGCAGTATTTT.

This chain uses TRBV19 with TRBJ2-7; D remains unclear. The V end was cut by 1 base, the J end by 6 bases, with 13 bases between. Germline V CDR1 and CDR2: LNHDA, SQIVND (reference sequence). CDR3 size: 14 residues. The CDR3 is CASSIAWLPGEQYF. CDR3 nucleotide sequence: TGTGCCAGTAGTATAGCCTGGTTACCGGGCGAGCAGTACTTC.

The CDR3 loop reads CASSLDREVATNEKLFF. The CDR3 nucleotides read TGTGCCAGCAGCTTAGATCGTGAGGTTGCAACTAATGAAAAACTGTTTTTT. This rearrangement joins TRBV11-2 to TRBJ1-4; unclear D gene. Germline V CDR1 and CDR2: SGHAT, FQNNGV. V was shortened by 0 bases and J by 0 bases, with 11 bases between the two germline ends. The CDR3 has 17 residues.

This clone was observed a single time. This chain's CDR3 is CASSPGQGGSEQFF. For the CDR3, the DNA is TGTGCCAGCAGTCCCGGACAGGGGGGGTCTGAGCAGTTCTTC. The rearrangement uses TRBV7-7 and TRBJ2-1; the match to TRBD1 covers 10 bases. V lost 6 bases to trimming and J lost 9 bases; unmatched junction nucleotides: 8. The CDR3 loop spans 14 amino acids. Looked up from germline, CDR1 is SSHAT and CDR2 is FNYEAQ (reference sequence).

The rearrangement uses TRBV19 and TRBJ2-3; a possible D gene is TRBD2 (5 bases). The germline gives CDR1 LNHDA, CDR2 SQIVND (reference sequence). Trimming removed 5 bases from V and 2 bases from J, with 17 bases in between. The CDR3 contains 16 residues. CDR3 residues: CASSPASPRATDTQYF. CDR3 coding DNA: TGTGCCAGTAGTCCCGCCTCCCCGAGGGCCACAGATACGCAGTATTTT.

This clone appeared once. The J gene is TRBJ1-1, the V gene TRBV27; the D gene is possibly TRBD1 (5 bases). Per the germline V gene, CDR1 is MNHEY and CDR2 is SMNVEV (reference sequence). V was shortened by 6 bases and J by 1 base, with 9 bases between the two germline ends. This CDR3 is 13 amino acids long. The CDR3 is CASRPTGNTEAFF. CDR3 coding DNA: TGTGCCAGCAGACCTACAGGGAACACTGAAGCTTTCTTT.

The CDR3: CSVVVSSYNEQFF. CDR3 nucleotides: TGCAGCGTTGTGGTGAGCTCCTACAATGAGCAGTTCTTC. V usage is TRBV29-1 and J usage is TRBJ2-1; no clear D. V lost 4 bases to trimming and J lost 0 bases, with 7 bases between them. The germline CDR1 and CDR2 sequences are SQVTM and ANQGSEA. This CDR3 contains 13 residues.

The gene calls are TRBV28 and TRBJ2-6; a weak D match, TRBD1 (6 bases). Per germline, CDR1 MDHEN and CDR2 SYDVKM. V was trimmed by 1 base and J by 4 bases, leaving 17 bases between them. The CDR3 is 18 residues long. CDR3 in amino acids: CASSLLGYRAAGANVLTF. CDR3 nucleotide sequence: TGTGCCAGCAGTTTATTAGGCTACAGGGCGGCAGGGGCCAACGTCCTGACTTTC.

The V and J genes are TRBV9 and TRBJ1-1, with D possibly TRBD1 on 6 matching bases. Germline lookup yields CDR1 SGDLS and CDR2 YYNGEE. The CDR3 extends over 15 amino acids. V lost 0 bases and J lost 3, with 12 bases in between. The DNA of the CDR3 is TGTGCCAGCAGCGTAGTTAGGGGGACGGACACTGAAGCTTTCTTT. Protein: CASSVVRGTDTEAFF. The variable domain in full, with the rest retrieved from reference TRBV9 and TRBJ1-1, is DSGVTQTPKHLITATGQRVTLRCSPRSGDLSVYWYQQSLDQGLQFLIQYYNGEERAKGNILERFSAQQFPDLHSELNLSSLELGDSALYFCASSVVRGTDTEAFFGQGTRLTVV.

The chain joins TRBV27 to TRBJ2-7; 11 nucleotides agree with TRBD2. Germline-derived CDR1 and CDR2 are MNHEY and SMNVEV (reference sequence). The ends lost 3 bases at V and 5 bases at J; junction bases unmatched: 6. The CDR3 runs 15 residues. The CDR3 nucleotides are TGTGCCAGCAGTTTCAGACTAGCGGGACCCCACGAGCAGTACTTC. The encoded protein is CASSFRLAGPHEQYF.

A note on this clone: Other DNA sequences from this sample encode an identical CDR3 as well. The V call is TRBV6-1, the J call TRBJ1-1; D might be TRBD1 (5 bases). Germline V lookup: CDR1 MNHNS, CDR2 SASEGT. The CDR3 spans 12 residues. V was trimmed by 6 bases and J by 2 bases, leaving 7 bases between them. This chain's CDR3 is CASRGGNTEAFF. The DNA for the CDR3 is TGTGCCAGCAGGGGGGGTAACACTGAAGCTTTCTTT.

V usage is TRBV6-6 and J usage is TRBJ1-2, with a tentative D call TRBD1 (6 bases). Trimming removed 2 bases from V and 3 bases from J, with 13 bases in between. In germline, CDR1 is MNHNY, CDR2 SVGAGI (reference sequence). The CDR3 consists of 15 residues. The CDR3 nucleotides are TGTGCCAGCAGTTACCAACCAGGGGTGTACTATGGCTACACCTTC. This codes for CASSYQPGVYYGYTF.

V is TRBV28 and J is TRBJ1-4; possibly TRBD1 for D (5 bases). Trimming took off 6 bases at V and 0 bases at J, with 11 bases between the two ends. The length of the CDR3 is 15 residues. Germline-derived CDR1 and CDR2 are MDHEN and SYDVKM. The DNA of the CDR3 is TGTGCCAGCAGCCCCGGGGGGACAACTAATGAAAAACTGTTTTTT. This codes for CASSPGGTTNEKLFF.

The CDR3 sequence is CASSNGTWTRKFF. The CDR3 DNA sequence: TGTGCCAGCAGTAATGGTACTTGGACTAGAAAGTTCTTC. The chain recombines TRBV7-7 with TRBJ2-1; 7 bases match TRBD2. Germline values: CDR1 SSHAT, CDR2 FNYEAQ (reference sequence). CDR3 length equals 13 residues. Unmatched junction bases numbered 13, after V lost 6 bases and J lost 14 bases. The full variable domain, with the rest looked up from reference TRBV7-7 and TRBJ2-1, is GAGVSQSPRYKVTKRGQDVTLRCDPISSHATLYWYQQALGQGPEFLTYFNYEAQPDKSGLPSDRFSAERPEGSISTLTIQRTEQRDSAMYRCASSNGTWTRKFFGPGTRLTVL.

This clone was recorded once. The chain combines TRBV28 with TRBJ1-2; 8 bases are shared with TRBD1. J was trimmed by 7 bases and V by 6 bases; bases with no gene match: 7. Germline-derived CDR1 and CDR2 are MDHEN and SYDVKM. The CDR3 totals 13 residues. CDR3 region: CASRPTGGRGYTF. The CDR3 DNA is TGTGCCAGCAGACCAACAGGGGGACGTGGCTACACCTTC.

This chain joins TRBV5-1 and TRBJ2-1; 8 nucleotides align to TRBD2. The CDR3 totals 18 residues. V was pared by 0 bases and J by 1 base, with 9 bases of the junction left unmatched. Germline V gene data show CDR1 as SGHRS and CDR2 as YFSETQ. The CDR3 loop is CASSLAGISGKSYNEQFF. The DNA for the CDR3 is TGCGCCAGCAGCTTGGCCGGAATTAGCGGGAAGTCCTACAATGAGCAGTTCTTC.

The CDR3 spells CASSEFGLDRGGADTQYF. In nucleotides, the CDR3 is TGTGCCAGCAGTGAATTCGGATTGGACAGGGGCGGTGCAGATACGCAGTATTTT. This chain connects TRBV25-1 to TRBJ2-3; 9 positions agree with TRBD1. J lost 4 bases, V lost 1 base, and 12 bases had no gene match. This CDR3 is 18 amino acids long. Per the germline V gene, CDR1 is MGHDK and CDR2 is SYGVNS. Looking up the rest from reference TRBV25-1 and TRBJ2-3 gives the full variable domain: EADIYQTPRYLVIGTGKKITLECSQTMGHDKMYWYQQDPGMELHLIHYSYGVNSTEKGDLSSESTVSRIRTEHFPLTLESARPSHTSQYLCASSEFGLDRGGADTQYFGPGTRLTVL.

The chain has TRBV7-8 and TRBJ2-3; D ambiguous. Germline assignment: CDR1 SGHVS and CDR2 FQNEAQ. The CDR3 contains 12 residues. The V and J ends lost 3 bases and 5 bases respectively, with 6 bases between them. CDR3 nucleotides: TGTGCCAGCAGCTTGTACGGAGATACGCAGTATTTT. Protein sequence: CASSLYGDTQYF.

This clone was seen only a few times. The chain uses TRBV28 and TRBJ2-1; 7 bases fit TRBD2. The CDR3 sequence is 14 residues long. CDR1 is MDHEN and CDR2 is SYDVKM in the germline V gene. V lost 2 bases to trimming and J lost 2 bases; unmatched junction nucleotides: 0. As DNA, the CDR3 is TGTGCCAGCAGTTTAAGCGGGACCTACAATGAGCAGTTCTTC. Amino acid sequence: CASSLSGTYNEQFF.